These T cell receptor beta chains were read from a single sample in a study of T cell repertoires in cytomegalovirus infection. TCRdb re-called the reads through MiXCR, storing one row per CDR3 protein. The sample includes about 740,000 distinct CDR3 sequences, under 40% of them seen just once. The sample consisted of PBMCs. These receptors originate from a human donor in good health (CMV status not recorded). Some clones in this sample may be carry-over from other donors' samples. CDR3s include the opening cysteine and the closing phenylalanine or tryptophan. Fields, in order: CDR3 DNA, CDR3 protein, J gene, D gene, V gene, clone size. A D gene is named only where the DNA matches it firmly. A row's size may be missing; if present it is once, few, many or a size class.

TGTGCTAGTGGTTTTGGGTTATCTAGCACAGATACGCAGTATTTT CASGFGLSSTDTQYF TRBJ2-3 NA TRBV12-5 few
TGCAGTGCCAGGGACGGCAGATCGTACGAGCAGTACTTC CSARDGRSYEQYF TRBJ2-7 NA TRBV20-1 NA
TGTGCCAGCAGCTTGGAGATGAACTCACCCCTCCACTTT CASSLEMNSPLHF TRBJ1-6 NA TRBV5-4 NA
TGTGCCAGCACCGTAGCGCTAGCCAATGAGCAGTTCTTC CASTVALANEQFF TRBJ2-1 NA TRBV28 few
TGTGCCAGCTCTACAGCAGCAACTAATGAAAAACTGTTTTTT CASSTAATNEKLFF TRBJ1-4 NA TRBV7-9 few
TGTGCCACCAGCAGAGATCCGAGCGGGGACTACGAGCAGTACTTC CATSRDPSGDYEQYF TRBJ2-7 TRBD2 TRBV15 NA
TGTGCCAGCAGCTTAGGGACAACCAACACTGAAGCTTTCTTT CASSLGTTNTEAFF TRBJ1-1 NA TRBV7-8 many
TGTGCCAGCAGCCGGGAGGCAGGTCCCCGGGAGGATAAACTGTTTTTT CASSREAGPREDKLFF TRBJ1-4 NA TRBV5-4 few
TGTGCCAGCAGTCAAAACCGTCGACAGGCTGAAGAGCAGTACTTC CASSQNRRQAEEQYF TRBJ2-7 NA TRBV28 few
TGCGCCAGCAGCCAAGAACATACAGGTCCGCAGCCCCAGCATTTT CASSQEHTGPQPQHF TRBJ1-5 NA TRBV4-1 few
TGTGCCAGCAGTGGCCAGACCATGAACACTGAAGCTTTCTTT CASSGQTMNTEAFF TRBJ1-1 NA TRBV2 few
TGTGCTAGTTCAGGCCAGGGGGGAAAAGCAACTAATGAAAAACTGTTTTTT CASSGQGGKATNEKLFF TRBJ1-4 TRBD1 TRBV12-5 NA
TGTGCCAGCAGCTTAGCTGGGCAATCTTTCTTT CASSLAGQSFF TRBJ1-1 NA TRBV7-6 NA
TGTGCCACCCGAGGGGCAATAGGGGATGAAAAACTGTTTTTT CATRGAIGDEKLFF TRBJ1-4 NA TRBV7-9 NA
TGTGCCAGCAGCTTAATAGGCTCTGAAGCTTTCTTT CASSLIGSEAFF TRBJ1-1 NA TRBV7-9 NA
TGTGCCAGCAGTTACTCCAGGGGCGCGGGAGCTGAAGCTTTCTTT CASSYSRGAGAEAFF TRBJ1-1 NA TRBV6-5 few
TGTGCCAGCAGTTGGGCCACGGGCGCCTACGAGCAGTACTTC CASSWATGAYEQYF TRBJ2-7 NA TRBV27 NA
TGTGCCAGTAGCCAAAAAATGGGGACAGGGGGCTTGTACGAGCAGTACTTC CASSQKMGTGGLYEQYF TRBJ2-7 TRBD1 TRBV14 NA
TGTGCCAGCAGTACCACAGGGTTTACTCAGCCCCAGCATTTT CASSTTGFTQPQHF TRBJ1-5 NA TRBV27 few
TGTGCCAGCAACTACAGGGGTGCAAATCAGCCCCAGCATTTT CASNYRGANQPQHF TRBJ1-5 TRBD1 TRBV12-3/TRBV12-4 NA
TGTGCCAGCAGTCTAAGAGGGGGTTTCGGTTTCGGCATTCAGTACTTC CASSLRGGFGFGIQYF TRBJ2-4 NA TRBV6-1 few
TGCAGCGCCTGGACAGGGCAGACCCAGTACTTC CSAWTGQTQYF TRBJ2-5 TRBD1 TRBV29-1 NA
TGCGCCAGCCGCTGGGCGAGGGGGCGCACCACTGAAGATTTCTTT CASRWARGRTTEDFF TRBJ1-1 TRBD1 TRBV5-1 NA
TGCAGTGCTAGGGACAGGTTGTCCTACGAGCAGTACTTC CSARDRLSYEQYF TRBJ2-7 TRBD1 TRBV20-1 NA
TGTGCCAGCATATCTTACAATGAGCAGTTCTTC CASISYNEQFF TRBJ2-1 NA TRBV28 many
TGTGCCAGCAGTTTCTCTCCGACAGGGGAAGGAGTACTTGTTCAGCCCCAGCATTTT CASSFSPTGEGVLVQPQHF TRBJ1-5 TRBD1 TRBV28 NA
TGTGCCAGCAGTCCCCGCCCGGTGTATGGCTACACCTTC CASSPRPVYGYTF TRBJ1-2 NA TRBV12-3/TRBV12-4 NA
TGTGCCAGCAGCTTATCAGGGAGGGATGGCTACACCTTC CASSLSGRDGYTF TRBJ1-2 NA TRBV7-9 few
TGTGCCATAAAGACGGAAGACAGGAGGGAATCACCCCTCCACTTT CAIKTEDRRESPLHF TRBJ1-6 NA TRBV10-3 NA
TGTGCCAGCATTCCCGGGACTAGCTCCTACAATGAGCAGTTCTTC CASIPGTSSYNEQFF TRBJ2-1 TRBD2 TRBV28 NA
TGTGCCAGCAGATACGGACTAGCGGGATTCTACGAGCAGTACTTC CASRYGLAGFYEQYF TRBJ2-7 TRBD2 TRBV7-2 many
TGTGCCAGCAGTGACCCAGGGGGGAGATTCAATCAGCCCCAGCATTTT CASSDPGGRFNQPQHF TRBJ1-5 TRBD1 TRBV6-1 NA
TGTGCCAGCAGCTTCACGGGAGTCAATGAGCAGTTCTTC CASSFTGVNEQFF TRBJ2-1 NA TRBV7-2 many
TGTGCCATCAGTCAAGGGGGCCCCCCAGCTTTCTTT CAISQGGPPAFF TRBJ1-1 TRBD1 TRBV10-3 NA
TGTGCCAGCAGCCGTGCCGGGACAGGGTGCACTGAAGCTTTCTTT CASSRAGTGCTEAFF TRBJ1-1 TRBD1 TRBV11-3 once
TGTGCCAGCAGCTTTGGGCCTGAAGCTTTCTTT CASSFGPEAFF TRBJ1-1 NA TRBV12-3/TRBV12-4 many
TGTGCCAGCAGCTCCAACTATGGCTACACCTTC CASSSNYGYTF TRBJ1-2 NA TRBV28 many
TGCAGTGCTCGAGATGGGTCTAGCGGGAGCACAGATACGCAGTATTTT CSARDGSSGSTDTQYF TRBJ2-3 TRBD2 TRBV20-1 NA
TGTGCCAGCAGCGGCCGGGGCACAGATACGCAGTATTTT CASSGRGTDTQYF TRBJ2-3 NA TRBV7-9 many
TGTGCCAGCAGGGTGGACACTTACGAGCAGTACTTC CASRVDTYEQYF TRBJ2-7 NA TRBV2 NA
TGTGCCAGCAGCTATCGGGCCAATGAGCAGTTCTTC CASSYRANEQFF TRBJ2-1 NA TRBV11-1 few
TGCAGCGTTGAAGCCCCATGGGGGGCGCAGTACGAGCAGTACTTC CSVEAPWGAQYEQYF TRBJ2-7 NA TRBV29-1 few
TGTGCCAGCAGCTCCCTTGGAGGGTGCTTCACAGATACGCAGTATTTT CASSSLGGCFTDTQYF TRBJ2-3 NA TRBV12-3/TRBV12-4 NA
TGCGCCAGCAGCTCTATTGGACAGGCCTACGAGCAGTACTTC CASSSIGQAYEQYF TRBJ2-7 TRBD1 TRBV5-1 many
TGTGCCAGCAGTTCACCGGACAGGGGGAACACTGAAGCTTTCTTT CASSSPDRGNTEAFF TRBJ1-1 TRBD1 TRBV28 NA
TGCGCCAGCAGCCAAAAGAACAGGGGGGTGACTGAAGCTTTCTTT CASSQKNRGVTEAFF TRBJ1-1 TRBD1 TRBV4-1 few
TGTGCCAGCAGCCGGAGTCGGACAGGGGGCCGTACCGGGGAGCTGTTTTTT CASSRSRTGGRTGELFF TRBJ2-2 TRBD1 TRBV7-2 NA
TGTGCCAGCAGCTTAACGTTAATGCGGGGGCATCAAGAGACCCAGTACTTC CASSLTLMRGHQETQYF TRBJ2-5 NA TRBV7-2 few
TGTGCCAGCAGCTTAATGGGCACAGGACGAACCTACGAGCAGTACTTC CASSLMGTGRTYEQYF TRBJ2-7 NA TRBV7-2 NA